What follows are 31 T cell receptor beta chains derived from one specimen sequenced in a study of blood T cell repertoires in COVID-19. The assay was immunoSEQ multiplex PCR, and TCRdb's table has in-frame clones only and misses some. The sample has 200,000 to 250,000 clones, about 87% seen once; the top ten hold 2.6%. What was sequenced was PBMCs or T cells enriched from blood (not recorded which). All receptors come from a woman aged 25 to 39 with acute COVID-19.

This chain uses TRBV5-1 with TRBJ2-5; tentative D call: TRBD1 (6 bases). Germline V CDR1 and CDR2: SGHRS, YFSETQ. This CDR3 region has 14 residues. The V end was cut by 2 bases, the J end by 2 bases, with 10 bases between. In DNA form, the CDR3 reads TGCGCCAGCAGCTTTGGACAGAGGCAAGAGACCCAGTACTTC. Its protein product is CASSFGQRQETQYF.

J is TRBJ2-7 and V is TRBV5-6, with TRBD2 as a possible D gene (6 bases). Germline loops: CDR1 SGHDT, CDR2 YYEEEE. CDR3 length: 12 residues. Trimming left V 7 bases short and J 5 bases short, with 13 bases between. Written as DNA, the CDR3 is TGTGCCAGCGGAGGGGAGAGGGACGAGCAGTACTTC. Translated, it gives CASGGERDEQYF.

J is TRBJ2-7 and V is TRBV4-1; the match to TRBD1 covers 7 bases. CDR1 MGHRA and CDR2 YSYEKL come from the germline V gene. There are 16 residues in the CDR3. The V and J ends lost 0 bases and 0 bases, in that order; junction bases with no gene match: 5. CDR3: CASSQERRDSSYEQYF. CDR3 bases: TGCGCCAGCAGCCAAGAACGAAGGGACAGCTCCTACGAGCAGTACTTC.

The V gene is TRBV19, the J gene TRBJ2-2; 8 nucleotides align to TRBD1. The J segment lost 8 bases and the V segment lost 3 bases, leaving 2 bases of the junction unmatched. The CDR3 length is 13 residues. CDR1 is LNHDA and CDR2 is SQIVND in the germline V gene (reference sequence). CDR3 bases: TGTGCCAGTAGTATCGGACAGGGAGGGGAGCTGTTTTTT. It codes for CASSIGQGGELFF.

The CDR3 bases are TGTGCCAGCAGCTCCGTAGCTCCCCGGGTCAGCTCTGGAAACACCATATATTTT. Amino acids: CASSSVAPRVSSGNTIYF. This chain uses TRBV11-2 with TRBJ1-3; D call uncertain. CDR1 and CDR2 (germline): SGHAT, FQNNGV. V was pared by 4 bases and J by 0 bases, with 19 bases between. This CDR3 is built from 18 residues.

The genes are TRBV20-1 and TRBJ2-7, with D perhaps TRBD1 (6 bases). The CDR3 runs to 11 residues. Germline-derived CDR1 and CDR2 are DFQATT and SNEGSKA (reference sequence). The germline V and J ends were trimmed by 6 bases and 3 bases, with 9 bases remaining between them. The DNA for the CDR3 is TGCAGTGCAGAGGGGGACTACGAGCAGTACTTC. It is translated as CSAEGDYEQYF.

This chain joins TRBV19 and TRBJ1-1; D is possibly TRBD1 (6 bases). Trimming cost V 7 bases and J 1 base, with 13 bases left between them. Germline assignment: CDR1 LNHDA and CDR2 SQIVND (reference sequence). The CDR3 has 14 amino acids. CDR3: CASTSGVQNTEAFF. The CDR3 nucleotides are TGTGCCAGTACCTCAGGGGTCCAGAACACTGAAGCTTTCTTT.

V is TRBV5-8 and J is TRBJ1-1; tentatively, D is TRBD1 (6 bases). V lost 1 base and J 6 bases, leaving 13 bases between the germline ends. CDR3 size: 14 residues. Per germline, CDR1 SGHTS and CDR2 YDEGEE. The CDR3 spells CASSLYRDFAEAFF. The CDR3 DNA reads TGTGCCAGCAGCTTGTACAGGGATTTCGCTGAAGCTTTCTTT.

The gene calls are TRBV7-6 and TRBJ1-3, with 9 bases that match TRBD1. The CDR3 length is 15 residues. V trimming: 5 bases; J trimming: 8 bases; junction bases outside the gene matches: 10. CDR1 is SGHVS and CDR2 is FNYEAQ in the germline V gene. CDR3 DNA sequence: TGTGCCAGCAGCATACGCCCGGGACAGGGAGACACCATATATTTT. Amino acids: CASSIRPGQGDTIYF.

The chain carries TRBV3-1 (or the pseudogene TRBV3-2) and TRBJ2-5, with 7 bases lining up with TRBD2. The V and J ends lost 1 base and 4 bases, in that order; junction bases with no gene match: 9. This CDR3 contains 16 residues. CDR1 and CDR2 (germline): LGHDT, YNNKEL (reference sequence). In DNA, the CDR3 is TGTGCCAGCAGCCAAGGGGGGGGAGGCCGGCGAGAGACCCAGTACTTC. Translating it yields CASSQGGGGRRETQYF.

The chain combines TRBV6-5 with TRBJ1-4, with D possibly TRBD1 on 5 matching bases. CDR1 and CDR2 from the germline V gene are MNHEY and SVGAGI. CDR3 length: 15 amino acids. With 2 bases removed from V and 7 bases from J, the gap between germline ends came to 14 bases. The CDR3 coding sequence is TGTGCCAGCAGTTACGAGGGAGGGACTGGTGAAAAACTGTTTTTT. As protein: CASSYEGGTGEKLFF.

CDR3 residues: CASSLDSNSPLHF. As DNA, the CDR3 is TGTGCCAGCAGTTTGGACAGTAATTCACCCCTCCACTTT. The rearrangement uses TRBV12-3 or TRBV12-4 and TRBJ1-6, with D possibly TRBD1 on 6 matching bases. This CDR3 is 13 amino acids long. The germline V and J ends were trimmed by 3 bases and 6 bases, with 6 bases remaining between them.

This clone was seen more than once but under ten times. This chain joins TRBV7-2 and TRBJ2-7; D is possibly TRBD2 (6 bases). Germline V CDR1 and CDR2: SGHTA, FQGNSA. V lost 1 base, J lost 3 bases, and 13 bases lay in between. This CDR3 contains 15 residues. In DNA form, the CDR3 reads TGTGCCAGCAGCTTAGGCCAGGGAGGTTTCTACGAGCAGTACTTC. Its translation is CASSLGQGGFYEQYF.

The chain has TRBV5-1 and TRBJ2-5, with 10 bases fitting TRBD2. V shed 2 bases and J 5 bases; nucleotides not matched to a gene: 6. CDR3 length: 15 residues. The germline CDR1 and CDR2 sequences are SGHRS and YFSETQ. CDR3 sequence reads: CASSFPSGGQETQYF. CDR3 bases: TGCGCCAGCAGCTTTCCTAGCGGGGGCCAGGAGACCCAGTACTTC.

The sample holds one count of this clone. The CDR3 region has the DNA TGTGCCAGCAGTTACCAGCGGAATCAGCCCCAGCATTTT. Its protein product is CASSYQRNQPQHF. V gene TRBV6-5 combines with J gene TRBJ1-5; no clear D. V lost 2 bases, J lost 4 bases, and 6 bases lay in between. CDR3 length: 13 amino acids. Germline CDR1 and CDR2: MNHEY and SVGAGI.

This chain links TRBV5-4 with TRBJ2-5; 13 bases line up with TRBD2. The V and J ends lost 1 base and 7 bases, in that order; junction bases with no gene match: 7. The CDR3 extends over 16 amino acids. CDR1 SGHNT and CDR2 YYREEE come from the germline V gene (reference sequence). The CDR3 bases are TGTGCCAGCAGCTTGTGGACTAGCGGGGGCCCCCGGACCCAGTACTTC. Protein product: CASSLWTSGGPRTQYF. Full variable domain (missing parts from reference TRBV5-4 and TRBJ2-5): ETGVTQSPTHLIKTRGQQVTLRCSSQSGHNTVSWYQQALGQGPQFIFQYYREEENGRGNFPPRFSGLQFPNYSSELNVNALELDDSALYLCASSLWTSGGPRTQYFGPGTRLLVL.

J is TRBJ2-1 and V is TRBV19, with 8 bases identical to TRBD2. The CDR3 has 18 amino acids. With 5 bases clipped from V and 2 bases from J, the junction kept 14 bases outside the gene matches. Germline CDR1 is LNHDA and CDR2 is SQIVND (reference sequence). The CDR3 is CASSVRGWAGGTYNEQFF. The CDR3, as DNA: TGTGCCAGTAGTGTCCGGGGTTGGGCGGGGGGAACCTACAATGAGCAGTTCTTC.

The V and J genes are TRBV3-1 (or the pseudogene TRBV3-2) and TRBJ2-2; the D gene is possibly TRBD2 (6 bases). Trimming pared 6 bases from V and 4 bases from J, leaving 21 bases between. The length of the CDR3 is 17 residues. Germline loops: CDR1 LGHDT, CDR2 YNNKEL (reference sequence). The CDR3 DNA reads TGTGCCAGCAGACCCCCCGGGACTGGAGTTTCCACCGGGGAGCTGTTTTTT. It translates to CASRPPGTGVSTGELFF.

This sequence joins TRBV7-9 and TRBJ2-5, with D hard to call. Germline V lookup: CDR1 SEHNR, CDR2 FQNEAQ (reference sequence). The CDR3 has 15 residues. V lost 5 bases, J lost 2 bases, and 15 bases lay in between. The DNA of the CDR3 is TGTGCCAGCAGCCGTGTGTGGGCAGATCAAGAGACCCAGTACTTC. It codes for CASSRVWADQETQYF.

In DNA form, the CDR3 reads TGTGCCAGCCTGTTCAGTGTGAATCAGCCCCAGCATTTT. Translation: CASLFSVNQPQHF. The chain recombines TRBV6-5 with TRBJ1-5; D not certain. CDR3 length: 13 residues. CDR1 is MNHEY, CDR2 SVGAGI, per germline. Trimming left V 8 bases short and J 4 bases short, with 12 bases between.

V and J are TRBV10-2 and TRBJ1-4; D perhaps matches TRBD1 (5 bases). Per the germline V gene, CDR1 is WSHSY and CDR2 is SAAADI. V was trimmed by 4 bases and J by 10 bases, leaving 13 bases between them. The CDR3 runs to 13 residues. The CDR3 spells CASSGGTGRKLFF. CDR3 coding DNA: TGCGCCAGCAGTGGCGGGACCGGGCGAAAACTGTTTTTT.

The J gene is TRBJ1-1, the V gene TRBV5-4, with D uncertain. This CDR3 region has 16 residues. CDR1 SGHNT and CDR2 YYREEE come from the germline V gene (reference sequence). V was trimmed by 6 bases and J by 0 bases, leaving 18 bases between them. CDR3 in DNA: TGTGCCAGCACCCCTCCCCCAGGCGGGTTGAACACTGAAGCTTTCTTT. Residues: CASTPPPGGLNTEAFF.

The genes are TRBV7-8 and TRBJ1-6; D unclear. V was trimmed by 1 base and J by 7 bases, leaving 14 bases between them. CDR1 and CDR2 from the germline V gene are SGHVS and FQNEAQ. CDR3 length: 16 residues. The CDR3 nucleotides are TGTGCCAGCAGCTTAGGAATCCGGCAGGCAAATTCACCCCTCCACTTT. This gives the protein CASSLGIRQANSPLHF.

The V and J genes are TRBV7-2 and TRBJ2-5, with D unresolved. The V and J ends lost 2 bases and 5 bases respectively, with 18 bases between them. Germline loops: CDR1 SGHTA, CDR2 FQGNSA. This CDR3 is 16 amino acids long. The CDR3 region is CASSLSPSPSRETQYF. Here the CDR3 DNA reads TGTGCCAGCAGCTTATCTCCGTCTCCAAGCCGGGAGACCCAGTACTTC.

The chain couples TRBV20-1 to TRBJ2-1; 10 nucleotides align to TRBD2. The CDR3 is 15 amino acids. V trimming: 3 bases; J trimming: 3 bases; junction bases outside the gene matches: 5. Germline V CDR1 and CDR2: DFQATT, SNEGSKA (reference sequence). The CDR3 sequence is CSASAGTSDYNEQFF. In DNA form, the CDR3 reads TGCAGTGCTAGTGCCGGGACTAGCGACTACAATGAGCAGTTCTTC.

This chain connects TRBV29-1 to TRBJ1-2, with 9 nucleotides matching TRBD1. Germline values: CDR1 SQVTM, CDR2 ANQGSEA. The CDR3 runs to 12 residues. The V gene end was trimmed by 7 bases and the J gene end by 3 bases; junction bases not matched to a gene: 3. CDR3 residues: CSARTGDYGYTF. The DNA for the CDR3 is TGCAGCGCTCGGACAGGGGACTATGGCTACACCTTC.

The CDR3 DNA is TGTGCCAGCAAGTCAGGGTTGGCCTCACAGCCCCAGCATTTT. Amino acids: CASKSGLASQPQHF. The chain joins TRBV2 to TRBJ1-5; perhaps TRBD1 as D (5 bases). The CDR3 is 14 residues long. The germline gives CDR1 SNHLY, CDR2 FYNNEI. V lost 7 bases, J lost 7 bases, and 17 bases lay in between.

A few counts support this clone. V usage is TRBV2 and J usage is TRBJ2-5; tentatively, D is TRBD1 (5 bases). The germline V and J ends were trimmed by 10 bases and 0 bases, with 15 bases remaining between them. Germline-derived CDR1 and CDR2 are SNHLY and FYNNEI. The CDR3 sequence is 14 residues long. CDR3 sequence reads: CATNRQGDQETQYF. The CDR3 DNA reads as TGTGCCACCAATAGGCAGGGTGACCAAGAGACCCAGTACTTC.

The chain has TRBV10-3 and TRBJ2-4, with 8 bases fitting TRBD1. This CDR3 has 14 amino acids. The V gene's germline CDR1 is ENHRY and CDR2 SYGVKD. Germline trimming cut 5 bases from V and 8 bases from J; bases unmatched to any gene: 8. The CDR3 DNA follows: TGTGCCATCAGTAGGACAGGGTCGGTCGACATTCAGTACTTC. It translates to CAISRTGSVDIQYF.

The chain employs TRBV6-5 and TRBJ2-6, with no clear D. The CDR3 sequence is 15 residues long. Trimming removed 6 bases at V and 4 bases at J, with 13 bases between. CDR1 and CDR2 from the germline V gene are MNHEY and SVGAGI. The CDR3 sequence: CASSLPSLGANVLTF. The CDR3 nucleotides are TGTGCCAGCAGCCTTCCCTCCCTAGGGGCCAACGTCCTGACTTTC.

The V and J genes are TRBV13 and TRBJ2-7; 7 bases match TRBD1. Unmatched junction bases numbered 3, after V lost 1 base and J lost 3 bases. The CDR3 runs to 14 residues. Germline loops: CDR1 PRHDT, CDR2 FYEKMQ (reference sequence). The CDR3 spells CASSLERDSYEQYF. Written as DNA, the CDR3 is TGTGCCAGCAGCTTAGAGAGGGACAGCTACGAGCAGTACTTC.